This T cell receptor (beta chain) is drawn from a study of vaccination and CD4 T cells after COVID-19 (dated by TCRdb to about 2022). For the wider study: SARS-CoV-2 positivity had been established in the convalescent patients by nasal swab PCR, and mild disease was recorded in several of these patients and severe disease in one. Post-vaccine blood samples were obtained a median of around 74 days after the second vaccine dose, with a range of roughly 13 to 250 days. The convalescent cohort included six males and four females, with two Hispanic individuals, seven Caucasians, two Asians and one multiracial person. In control cultures, a CEFX viral epitope pool was used as positive control, an HIV-1 Nef peptide pool was used as negative control, or no peptide was added. Overlapping spike peptide pools from SARS-CoV-2 and from the common cold coronaviruses HCoV-NL63, HCoV-OC43 and HCoV-229E were used as culture stimuli. Participants received two doses of either the Pfizer-BioNTech BNT162b2 vaccine (n=8) or the Moderna mRNA-1273 vaccine (n=2). Post-COVID blood samples from convalescent patients were collected a median of roughly 100 days after diagnosis, with a range of roughly 30 to 170 days. The spike-specific CD4+ TCR repertoire was compared before and after mRNA vaccination in 10 COVID-19 convalescent patients and several infection-naive healthy vaccine recipients.

The protocol used for the library was PCR. TCR sequencing of DNA from cultured CD4+ T cells used the Oncomine TCR Beta short-read assay at the Johns Hopkins FTIC core. The QIAamp micro DNA kit was used to extract genomic DNA from the cultured CD4+ T cells. Oncomine TCR Beta libraries from cultured CD4+ T cells were pooled using unique dual indexes and sequenced on an Illumina iSeq 100. The paper's processing steps were these. Non-productive sequences were removed, and CDR3s not starting with C, not ending with F or W, or shorter than 7 amino acids were discarded. The MANAFEST web application identified antigen-specific clonotypes by comparing peptide-stimulated wells against reference wells and other culture wells. Positive clones required FDR below 0.05, an odds ratio above 5, and productive frequency above 0.1% in at least two of three replicate wells. Clonotypes that were significantly expanded in both SARS-CoV-2 spike wells and at least one common cold coronavirus spike condition were defined as cross-reactive. Using R version 3.6.1, CDR3 homology was evaluated through Levenshtein distances (stringdist) along with unrooted phylogenetic trees (ape). TCRdb passed the public sequencing reads through fastp at Q25 and MiXCR, retaining productive beta sequences. Rows are combined by CDR3 protein, so each entry shows the most common genes and DNA. These V and J calls are TCRdb output, not the study's own analysis. The table for this sample lists 8,500 to 10,000 distinct CDR3 sequences; nearly 50% of them were counted only once. The top ten hold under 10% of the sample.

This specimen's treatment or condition label, interpreted: roughly 10-day PBMC culture with coronavirus spike peptide pools or control peptides (ViraFEST assay). To expand antigen-specific T cells with peptide pools and then pick out the expanded clonotypes through TCR sequencing, the study relied on the ViraFEST assay. Positive SARS-CoV-2 PCR tests in the convalescent patients dated from March to December 2020, before Alpha, Beta and Delta variants emerged in the United States. PBMCs were cultured at approximately 2 million per well in IMDM supplemented with about 5% human AB serum and approximately 10 IU/ml IL-2, with approximately 10 ug/ml peptide pools added. Half of the culture medium was replaced with fresh IL-2-containing medium on days 3 and 7. CD4+ T cells were isolated after 10 days of culture through negative selection using the EasySep CD4+ T cell isolation kit. Ficoll-Paque Plus gradient centrifugation was used to isolate PBMCs from whole blood, and the isolated PBMCs were then either used fresh or cryopreserved at -140C. Culture conditions were generally each tested in triplicate wells.

The paper as a whole reports these results and caveats: Although the median number of SARS-CoV-2-reactive clonotypes went up from around 19 after infection to roughly 40 after vaccination, the increase was not significant. In convalescent patients, a median 86.3% of post-vaccine SARS-CoV-2-reactive clones were detected only after vaccination, and vaccine-specific priming was suggested by this finding. Of the vaccine-specific clones in convalescent patients, 304 of 307, or nearly all, reacted only to SARS-CoV-2 spike and did not cross-react with common cold coronaviruses. Only a relatively small number of convalescent patients were included in the study, and early timepoints following natural infection were not analyzed.

On this clonotype itself: The antigen it binds to is not known. No qualities accompany the bases; no much larger clone lies one base away.

The germline V gene gives CDR1 as SNHLY and CDR2 as FYNNEI. V loses 7 bases, J loses 5 bases, and the germline ends lie 12 bases apart. Taken from cysteine to phenylalanine, the CDR3 has 13 residues. The only DNA kept is the CDR3, 39 bases in frame from the first base. Rearrangement joined TRBV2 to TRBJ1-5; a confident D gene designation cannot be given. The sample taken for sequencing was CD4+ T cells from blood, cultured in vitro. The source is a human donor who had recovered from COVID-19. The DNA sequence is as follows: TGTGCCAGCACCGAGGGCAGTTATCAGCCCCAGCATTTT. The resulting protein is CASTEGSYQPQHF.